The next 20 T cell receptor beta chains were all read from a single sample in a study of CDR3 diversity in severe acne. TCRdb ran MiXCR on the PCR reads and lists one entry per CDR3 protein. The data contain over 100,000 distinct CDR3 sequences, 45% to 60% of them singletons. The sequenced sample consisted of blood. These receptors came from a male donor with acne.

Of note for this clonotype: Since a much larger clone is just one base distant, this may be a read error. The chain uses TRBV7-6 and TRBJ2-3; no definite D call. This CDR3 spans 14 amino acids. CDR1 and CDR2 (germline): SGHVS, FNYEAQ. The CDR3 bases are TGTGCCAGCAGCCCTTTGATATTCACAGATATGCAGTATTTT. It translates to CASSPLIFTDMQYF.

As concerns this clonotype: The junction departs from the called germline gene at one end, perhaps through a read error. The rearrangement uses TRBV7-7 and TRBJ2-5, with 8 bases identical to TRBD2. The CDR3 covers 12 residues. Germline V gene sequence: CDR1 SSHAT, CDR2 FNYEAQ (reference sequence). Written as DNA, the CDR3 is TGTGCTAGCATGGGACTAGAAGAGACCCAGTACTTC. Encoded protein: CASMGLEETQYF.

A note on this clonotype: Given a much more abundant clone one base away, this may be a read error. The gene calls are TRBV9 and TRBJ2-7, with D unresolved. This CDR3 spans 14 amino acids. Germline V CDR1 and CDR2: SGDLS, YYNGEE. Trimming took off 4 bases at V and 0 bases at J, with 11 bases between the two ends. CDR3 residues: CASSIGPSSYEQYF. In DNA form, the CDR3 reads TGTGCCAGCAGCATCGGGCCCAGCTCCTACGAGCAGTACTTC.

This clonotype showed up just a few times. This chain joins TRBV18 and TRBJ1-4; 8 bases are a match to TRBD1. Germline lookup yields CDR1 KGHSH and CDR2 LQKENI. Losses at the gene ends were 3 bases for V and 7 bases for J; bases not matched to a gene: 7. This CDR3 spans 15 amino acids. The CDR3 DNA is TGTGCCAGCTCACCCGAAGACAGGGGCAGTGAAAAACTGTTTTTT. Protein: CASSPEDRGSEKLFF.

J is TRBJ2-2 and V is TRBV10-3; TRBD2 is a possible D gene (6 bases). This CDR3 region has 15 residues. Trimming cost V 10 bases and J 4 bases, with 19 bases left between them. Per germline, CDR1 ENHRY and CDR2 SYGVKD. The DNA for the CDR3 is TGTGCCAGCGCTATGAGCGGAGGGATCACCGGGGAGCTGTTTTTT. It yields the protein CASAMSGGITGELFF.

This clonotype was counted ten times or more. This chain uses TRBV7-8 with TRBJ2-2; D call uncertain. This CDR3 region has 15 residues. CDR1 and CDR2 from the germline V gene are SGHVS and FQNEAQ. With 1 base removed from V and 5 bases from J, the gap between germline ends came to 11 bases. DNA for the CDR3: TGTGCCAGCAGCTTAGTGAGGATGGATACCGGGGAGCTGTTTTTT. Its translation is CASSLVRMDTGELFF. Variable domain in full (rest from reference TRBV7-8 and TRBJ2-2): GAGVSQSPRYKVAKRGQDVALRCDPISGHVSLFWYQQALGQGPEFLTYFQNEAQLDKSGLPSDRFFAERPEGSVSTLKIQRTQQEDSAVYLCASSLVRMDTGELFFGEGSRLTVL.

This clonotype is termed medium-sized. The genes are TRBV7-2 and TRBJ2-7, with 8 bases fitting TRBD1. The J segment lost 7 bases and the V segment lost 5 bases, leaving 13 bases of the junction unmatched. Looked up from germline, CDR1 is SGHTA and CDR2 is FQGNSA. The CDR3 contains 15 residues. The CDR3 DNA follows: TGTGCCAGCAGCCAATACGGGACAGGCACCTGGGAGCAGTACTTC. Its protein product is CASSQYGTGTWEQYF.

This clonotype is deemed medium-sized (0.01 to 0.1%). The chain uses TRBV7-3 and TRBJ1-6; possible D gene TRBD1, 5 bases. The CDR3 spans 14 residues. The germline V gene encodes CDR1 SGHTA and CDR2 FQGTGA. Trimming removed 2 bases at V and 6 bases at J, with 8 bases between. In nucleotides, the CDR3 is TGTGCCAGCAGCTTAGGGACGTTTAATTCACCCCTCCACTTT. Its protein product is CASSLGTFNSPLHF.

This chain connects TRBV29-1 to TRBJ2-7; no firm D call. CDR1 and CDR2 from the germline V gene are SQVTM and ANQGSEA. Trimming pared 4 bases from V and 0 bases from J, leaving 10 bases between. The CDR3 has 13 residues. CDR3 region: CSVGHSLSYEQYF. The CDR3, as DNA: TGCAGCGTTGGTCACAGCCTCTCCTACGAGCAGTACTTC.

This clonotype was observed many times. The chain recombines TRBV4-2 with TRBJ2-7, with TRBD2 identical over 10 bases. The CDR3 covers 15 residues. The germline V gene encodes CDR1 LGHNA and CDR2 YNFKEQ. J was trimmed by 3 bases and V by 1 base; bases with no gene match: 3. The CDR3: CASSQGTSGHYEQYF. Here the CDR3 DNA reads TGTGCCAGCAGCCAAGGGACTAGCGGACACTACGAGCAGTACTTC.

The rearrangement joins TRBV10-2 to TRBJ2-7, with 7 bases matching TRBD2. Germline CDR1 is WSHSY and CDR2 is SAAADI. The CDR3 has 11 amino acids. V trimming: 8 bases; J trimming: 4 bases; junction bases outside the gene matches: 2. Here the CDR3 reads CASGGGYEQYF. In DNA, the CDR3 is TGCGCCAGCGGGGGGGGATACGAGCAGTACTTC.

Ten or more counts support this clonotype. This chain joins TRBV7-2 and TRBJ2-5; D gene uncertain. The germline V gene encodes CDR1 SGHTA and CDR2 FQGNSA. This CDR3 has 12 amino acids. The ends were cut back, 4 bases at V and 2 bases at J, with 5 bases in the middle. In DNA form, the CDR3 reads TGTGCCAGCAGCTGGGGACAAGAGACCCAGTACTTC. It translates to CASSWGQETQYF.

There are many counts of this clonotype. This chain links TRBV30 with TRBJ2-7; 7 positions agree with TRBD1. There are 14 residues in the CDR3. V was pared by 8 bases and J by 2 bases, with 12 bases of the junction left unmatched. In germline, CDR1 is GTSNPN, CDR2 SVGIG (reference sequence). For the CDR3, the DNA is TGTGCCCAGGGCGGACAGGAGAGTGCCTACGAGCAGTACTTC. This codes for CAQGGQESAYEQYF.

V usage is TRBV15 and J usage is TRBJ1-2; no reliable D call. Per germline, CDR1 LNHNV and CDR2 YYDKDF (reference sequence). The CDR3 totals 15 residues. The V gene lost 4 bases and the J gene lost 4 bases, with 16 bases spanning the gap. This chain's CDR3 is CATSTDQGLTYGYTF. The DNA for the CDR3 is TGTGCCACCAGCACAGACCAAGGACTGACCTATGGCTACACCTTC.

The V and J genes are TRBV4-3 and TRBJ2-7; 7 nucleotides align to TRBD1. The ends lost 2 bases at V and 3 bases at J; junction bases unmatched: 7. Germline CDR1 reads LGHNA; CDR2 reads YSLEER. This CDR3 is 15 amino acids long. DNA for the CDR3: TGCGCCAGCAGCCAAAGCGACAGGGCCGGCTACGAGCAGTACTTC. Its protein product is CASSQSDRAGYEQYF.

The chain employs TRBV4-2 and TRBJ2-2; either TRBD1 or TRBD2 may supply D (5 bases each). Trimming removed 5 bases from V and 4 bases from J, with 14 bases in between. The CDR3 consists of 15 residues. In germline, CDR1 is LGHNA, CDR2 YNFKEQ. The CDR3 sequence: CASSSQEASTGELFF. In DNA, the CDR3 is TGTGCCAGCAGCTCACAGGAGGCGAGCACCGGGGAGCTGTTTTTT.

Many counts were recorded for this clonotype. V and J are TRBV2 and TRBJ2-3; the match to TRBD2 covers 11 bases. CDR3 length: 16 residues. CDR1 SNHLY and CDR2 FYNNEI come from the germline V gene. With V trimmed by 8 bases and J by 6 bases, 13 bases remained unmatched. The CDR3 DNA is TGTGCCAGCTCTGCAGCTAGCGGGGGGATTTTTGATACGCAGTATTTT. It yields the protein CASSAASGGIFDTQYF.

This sequence joins TRBV25-1 and TRBJ2-5; D not certain. The CDR3 length is 15 residues. Trimming took 3 bases from V and 2 from J, leaving 13 bases between them. Germline V gene sequence: CDR1 MGHDK, CDR2 SYGVNS. Here the CDR3 DNA reads TGTGCCAGCAGTGAGTGGGCAGACCGACAAGAGACCCAGTACTTC. Amino acid sequence: CASSEWADRQETQYF.

The CDR3 spells CSARETGTQLGYTF. Here the CDR3 DNA reads TGCAGTGCTAGAGAAACCGGGACACAGCTTGGCTACACCTTC. V usage is TRBV20-1 and J usage is TRBJ1-2, with D possibly TRBD1 on 6 matching bases. There are 14 residues in the CDR3. Trimming removed 0 bases at V and 7 bases at J, with 15 bases between. Per germline, CDR1 DFQATT and CDR2 SNEGSKA (reference sequence).

The chain recombines TRBV10-2 with TRBJ2-3; D is perhaps TRBD1 or TRBD2 (5 bases each). Trimming left V 10 bases short and J 1 base short, with 9 bases between. Germline V gives CDR1 WSHSY, CDR2 SAAADI. This CDR3 is built from 12 residues. In nucleotides, the CDR3 is TGCGCCACAAGGGACCGCACAGATACGCAGTATTTT. It is translated as CATRDRTDTQYF.